Sequencing of this TCR beta chain was carried out in a study of blood T cell repertoires in COVID-19 (dated by TCRdb to about 2020). For the wider study: Collaborator samples came from the United States, Italy and Spain and covered acute and convalescent phases of COVID-19. Subjects who had been exposed to COVID-19, were actively infected with it, or had recovered from it provided the deeply sampled blood TCRbeta repertoires that made up the dataset. The repertoires were released in a freely available public database intended as a resource for research on the immune response to SARS-CoV-2. The sample metadata nearly always contained a de-identified subject ID, COVID-19 status, age in years and sex. Where HLA class I and class II types were available, the types were taken from metadata supplied by the sample provider, not from assay-based typing. Samples were obtained from the ongoing ImmuneRACE study (first 160 participants) and from over a thousand subjects provided by 6 global collaborators. The prospective study material was composed of cDNA or gDNA derived from T cells, B-cell-depleted T cells, or PBMCs.

Whole blood was collected in K2EDTA tubes by collaborating institutions according to the institutions' own protocols. For TCRbeta analysis, collaborators shipped samples as frozen whole blood, isolated PBMCs, or DNA extracted from either of those sample types. Broader findings and caveats from the paper: The quantity of clinical and demographic metadata differed by source and by participant and was supplied without curation.

V gives up 0 bases and J gives up 5 bases, and the segment between their germline ends measures 6 bases. According to the germline V gene, CDR1 reads SGHRS and CDR2 reads YFSETQ. The CDR3 measures 14 amino acids from cysteine to phenylalanine. Only the CDR3 portion is preserved as DNA: 42 bases, with reading frame beginning at the first base. The immunoSEQ Assay, a bias-controlled multiplex PCR, was used to amplify TCRbeta CDR3 regions from genomic DNA. From the authors' description of their analysis: Within the assay, amplification of reference gene primers was used to estimate how many nucleated cells each sample contained. To quantify the absolute abundance of each unique TCRbeta CDR3 rearrangement, sequence reads were collapsed and filtered. For each sample, productive Simpson clonality was calculated by taking the square root of Simpson's diversity index across productive rearrangements. Not all clones reach the TCRdb copy of this immuneACCESS table, which keeps in-frame sequences only. Checked studies attribute under half of the gap to unresolved V genes and leave the rest unexplained. The DNA gave D and trimming, while V, J and clone size come from that table. This sample is represented by 150,000 to 200,000 clones; under 95% of them were singletons. The ten largest clonotypes hold about 2.5% of the sample.

A note on this clone: What this receptor recognizes is not known. No per-base quality is available; no much larger clone lies one base away.

The chain is made from TRBV5-1 and TRBJ1-6, with no D gene named confidently. This sequence was found in a man between 18 and 35 years old with acute or convalescent COVID-19. The specimen was peripheral blood. The sequenced DNA is TGCGCCAGCAGCTTGGGGCCAGATAATTCACCCCTCCACTTT. Its translation is CASSLGPDNSPLHF.